The T cell receptor beta chain under discussion was sequenced for a study of tumor-infiltrating lymphocytes in primary liver carcinoma. As for the study in general: The patients, men and women alike, were aged 30 to 69 years. The study obtained roughly 3.65 to 7.5 million productive TCRbeta reads per sample, similar across tissue types.

Germline trimming cut 2 bases from V and 5 bases from J; bases unmatched to any gene: 10. The germline CDR1 and CDR2 sequences are ENHRY and SYGVKD. CDR3 size: 17 residues. Study observations and caveats: The study found tumor-adjacent and tumor-blood pairs overlapped less than tumor region pairs. Blood's top-250-clone fraction was significantly lower than that of tumors (p = 0.039).

Total RNA (around 500 ng) served as template for TCR beta cDNA synthesis primed by a constant-region primer. Libraries of TCR beta came from three nested multiplex PCR rounds with slightly modified ARM-PCR. The first two PCR rounds, approximately 10 cycles each, used TRBV1-TRBV30 forward primers and a C-beta reverse primer. Using its own MiXCR run on the multiplex PCR reads, TCRdb lists one record per CDR3 protein. The table lists around 79,000 distinct CDR3 sequences, 69% of them singletons, with more than 25% in the top ten. At least ten counts were recorded for this clonotype. The antigen remains unidentified. Co-extraction yielded RNA and DNA from about 20-30 mg of unsorted bulk tissue.

This TCR derives from a man aged 35-49 years with primary liver carcinoma and hepatitis B virus infection. The source material was tumor-adjacent normal liver tissue. This sequence joins TRBV10-3 and TRBJ2-5, with 11 nucleotides matching TRBD1. CDR3 protein: CAISEPKGQGGTETQYF. CDR3 coding DNA: TGTGCCATCAGTGAGCCGAAGGGACAGGGGGGGACGGAGACCCAGTACTTC.